This TCR beta chain is from a study of T-cell memory formation after mild COVID-19. This clonotype showed up just a few times. It was 5'RACE with constant-segment primers that produced the TCR alpha and TCR beta cDNA libraries, which carried sample barcodes and UMIs. TCRdb reanalysed the 5' RACE reads using MiXCR and keeps one entry per CDR3 protein. This table has 450,000 to 650,000 distinct CDR3 sequences, roughly 20% appearing once. The germline gives CDR1 LGHNA, CDR2 YNFKEQ. The V end lost 0 bases, the J end lost 7 bases, and 16 bases lay between the germline ends. This CDR3 comprises 16 residues.

The sample was PBMCs or a T cell subset sorted from them (not recorded which). The chain employs TRBV4-2 and TRBJ2-4, with TRBD1 as a possible D gene (6 bases). The sequence was obtained from an adult woman who had mild COVID-19 (a few samples of this study predate the infection). Cell type and time point are not known. CDR3 in amino acids: CASSQDGPGVGNIQYF. In DNA, the CDR3 is TGTGCCAGCAGCCAAGATGGGCCAGGGGTGGGGAACATTCAGTACTTC.